The clone carrying this T cell receptor beta chain was observed a handful of times. This sample is part of a study of Ad26.COV2.S vaccination and SARS-CoV-2 variants. The method was immunoSEQ multiplex PCR; TCRdb's version includes in-frame clones alone and lacks a portion of them. The sample has about 400,000 clones, over 80% seen once. The V end was cut by 4 bases, the J end by 8 bases, with 17 bases between. Germline values: CDR1 LGHDT, CDR2 YNNKEL (reference sequence). This CDR3 region has 14 residues. Treatment noted: about 20 received Ad26.COV2.S at low or high dose, single or two shots; about 5 received placebo; per-sample allocation not given. Sampling happened 63 days after the first vaccine or placebo injection.

The clonotype comes from a person aged 18 to 59 who received the Ad26.COV2.S COVID-19 vaccine or a placebo. The material sequenced was peripheral blood, taken in a trial of Ad26.COV2.S vaccine versus placebo. The chain recombines TRBV3-1 (or the pseudogene TRBV3-2) with TRBJ1-2; perhaps TRBD1 as D (5 bases). Here the CDR3 DNA reads TGTGCCAGCAGCCCAGGGCAGGGACGGGGAGGCTACACCTTC. Translating gives CASSPGQGRGGYTF.